The TCR beta chain under discussion was sequenced for a study of T cells after yellow fever vaccination. To note about this clonotype: Its matching antigen is unknown.

The germline V and J ends were trimmed by 3 bases and 9 bases, with 23 bases remaining between them. The V gene's germline CDR1 is MNHEY and CDR2 SMNVEV (reference sequence). The CDR3 consists of 17 residues. Overall study results and limits: A large majority of primary-vaccination clones showed up again after the booster (about 97% CD4, around 90% CD8).

TCRdb redid the calling of the 5' RACE reads with MiXCR, one entry per CDR3 protein. The sample shows about 330,000 distinct CDR3 sequences, less than 9.5% of them seen only once. This receptor was obtained from a man between 18 and 29 years old who received the YFV17D yellow fever vaccine. The rearrangement uses TRBV27 and TRBJ2-2; D possibly corresponds to TRBD1 (6 bases). The sequencing here drew on PBMCs, taken 35 to 50 days after the first yellow fever vaccination. Written as DNA, the CDR3 is TGTGCCAGCAGTTTGTTCCCGGGACAAAGGAATTCATGGGAGCTGTTTTTT. It specifies CASSLFPGQRNSWELFF.